This T cell receptor (beta chain) was observed in a study of T cells in Graves' hyperthyroidism and ophthalmopathy. General study points: Blood also carried most thyroid clonotypes expanded above 0.001. Progression to ophthalmopathy was predicted a median of 6.5 months early. Patients with ophthalmopathy were separated from those with stable hyperthyroidism by a 13 V-J model.

CDR1 is SNHLY and CDR2 is FYNNEI in the germline V gene. This CDR3 is 13 amino acids long. V was cut by 7 bases and J by 2 bases, with 11 bases left in between. With regard to this clonotype: Its specificity is not known.

Researchers took RNA transcripts and amplified the TCR beta CDR3 regions from them. Using the HTBI primer set, a first-round RT-PCR was run on the TCR CDR3. From the multiplex PCR reads, TCRdb called clonotypes with MiXCR, one entry per CDR3 protein. The table records 490,000 or so distinct CDR3 sequences, approximately 48% of them present only once. The rearrangement uses TRBV2 and TRBJ1-2, with D hard to call. The sequence came from an adult woman with Graves' disease, either hyperthyroidism or ophthalmopathy (not recorded which). The sample was peripheral blood or thyroid tissue (not recorded which). The CDR3 DNA sequence: TGTGCCAGCAAGAGGGAAGGGAACTATGGCTACACCTTC. Translating it yields CASKREGNYGYTF.